This is a list of T cell receptor beta chains from one sample in a study of T cells in Graves' hyperthyroidism and ophthalmopathy. Via MiXCR, TCRdb re-called the multiplex PCR reads, giving one row per CDR3 protein. The sample gives about 360,000 distinct CDR3 sequences, roughly 25% of which show up once; less than 85% is in the top ten. The sample taken for sequencing was blood. Source of these receptors: a man aged 50-60 years with Graves' hyperthyroidism. Both conserved end residues are part of each CDR3. Each record gives: J gene, clone size, V gene, D gene, CDR3 DNA, CDR3 protein. A D gene is named only where the DNA matches it firmly. Not all rows give a size; the values are once, few, many and, for expanded clones, a class.

>TRBJ2-5|few|TRBV20-1|NA
TGCAGTGCTAGAGTAGCGACCGACCACCAAGAGACCCAGTACTTC
CSARVATDHQETQYF
>TRBJ1-5|many|TRBV3-1|TRBD1
TGTGCCAGCAGCCAAGGGACAGGGATACAGCCCCAGCATTTT
CASSQGTGIQPQHF
>TRBJ2-5|NA|TRBV12-3/TRBV12-4|NA
TGTGCCAGCAGCCCTCCCTTGACCAGACAGGACTTC
CASSPPLTRQDF
>TRBJ2-2|NA|TRBV5-1|NA
TGCGCCAGCAGGCCGGTGGACACCGGGGAGCTGTTTTTT
CASRPVDTGELFF
>TRBJ2-3|NA|TRBV6-2/TRBV6-3|TRBD2
TGTGCCAGCAGGCGGACTAGCGGGTTGGATACGCAGTATTTT
CASRRTSGLDTQYF
>TRBJ2-7|few|TRBV28|NA
TGTGCCAGCAGTTTATTACAGGGCTCGTACGAGCAGTACTTC
CASSLLQGSYEQYF
>TRBJ2-1|NA|TRBV9|TRBD2
TGTGCCAGCAGCGCTAGCGGGAGCCACTACAATGAGCAGTTCTTC
CASSASGSHYNEQFF
>TRBJ2-7|many|TRBV20-1|TRBD2
TGCAGTGCTACAGACGGGACTAGCGGTAAACCCTACGAGCAGTACTTC
CSATDGTSGKPYEQYF
>TRBJ2-7|few|TRBV5-1|NA
TGCGCCAGCAGCGGGACTTCAGCGTCAGCCCACGAGCAGTACTTC
CASSGTSASAHEQYF
>TRBJ2-1|many|TRBV27|NA
TGTGCCAGCAGCGTTAGCGGTTCAGCGTACAATGAGCAGTTCTTC
CASSVSGSAYNEQFF
>TRBJ1-1|few|TRBV19|NA
TGTGCCAGTAGAGCAGGGTTCGCCACTGAAGCTTTCTTT
CASRAGFATEAFF
>TRBJ2-2|NA|TRBV6-5|TRBD2
TGTGCCAGCAGTTATTTCGCTCCGGGCGGGGGACGGAACACCGGGGAGCTGTTTTTT
CASSYFAPGGGRNTGELFF
>TRBJ2-3|many|TRBV29-1|NA
TGCAGCGTGGGCATCGGAACAGATACGCAGTATTTT
CSVGIGTDTQYF
>TRBJ2-1|NA|TRBV12-3/TRBV12-4|NA
TGTGCCTCATATATATCCGGTTACGAGCAGTTCTTC
CASYISGYEQFF
>TRBJ1-2|NA|TRBV3-1|NA
TGTGCCAGCAGCCAAGAAACCCTCCCCGACAGGAATAACTATGGCTACACCTTC
CASSQETLPDRNNYGYTF
>TRBJ2-1|NA|TRBV3-1|TRBD2
TGTGCCAGCAGCCAGACAGGGTGGACTAGCGGGAGGGTCCATGAGCAGTTCTTC
CASSQTGWTSGRVHEQFF